The 16 T cell receptor beta chains presented below share a single source sample, sequenced in a study of technical replicates of blood from a few donors. Profiled with immunoSEQ multiplex PCR; TCRdb holds only in-frame clones, not every one. The repertoire holds approximately 69,000 clones, with 75% to 90% as singletons. Sequencing was carried out using PBMCs. These receptors were obtained from a human donor in good health. Some clones in this sample may be carry-over from other donors' samples.

The chain recombines TRBV19 with TRBJ1-2; 9 bases agree with TRBD1. Germline loops: CDR1 LNHDA, CDR2 SQIVND (reference sequence). The CDR3 has 15 residues. J lost 8 bases, V lost 3 bases, and 10 bases had no gene match. Here the CDR3 DNA reads TGTGCCAGTAGTATTGGCGGGACAGGGACTAGGGGCTACACCTTC. Translating it yields CASSIGGTGTRGYTF.

The chain recombines TRBV5-1 with TRBJ1-1; 9 bases align to TRBD1. Per germline, CDR1 SGHRS and CDR2 YFSETQ. This CDR3 comprises 13 residues. J was trimmed by 7 bases and V by 0 bases; bases with no gene match: 1. The CDR3 reads CASSLGTGDEAFF. CDR3 DNA: TGCGCCAGCAGCTTGGGGACAGGGGATGAAGCTTTCTTT.

The rearrangement uses TRBV7-7 and TRBJ2-3, with 8 bases matching TRBD2. With V trimmed by 2 bases and J by 3 bases, 4 bases remained unmatched. Germline CDR1 SSHAT, CDR2 FNYEAQ (reference sequence). The CDR3 has 15 amino acids. CDR3 coding DNA: TGTGCCAGCAGCTTAAGCGGGAGTAGAACAGATACGCAGTATTTT. Translated: CASSLSGSRTDTQYF.

The gene calls are TRBV14 and TRBJ1-1, with D perhaps matching TRBD1 (6 bases). Germline V lookup: CDR1 SGHDN, CDR2 FVKESK. V lost 5 bases, J lost 0 bases, and 13 bases lay in between. The CDR3 consists of 15 residues. The CDR3 DNA sequence: TGTGCCAGCAGCTGGGCGGGGGCCCTGAACACTGAAGCTTTCTTT. This gives the protein CASSWAGALNTEAFF.

The chain recombines TRBV19 with TRBJ2-7, with D maybe TRBD2 (7 bases). The CDR3 sequence is 12 residues long. Trimming removed 7 bases at V and 5 bases at J, with 12 bases between. CDR1 and CDR2 from the germline V gene are LNHDA and SQIVND (reference sequence). This CDR3 reads CASIGGGDEQYF. CDR3 nucleotides: TGTGCCAGTATTGGAGGGGGGGACGAGCAGTACTTC.

The CDR3 DNA reads TGCGCCAGCAGCTGGATGACAGGGGATAATTCACCCCTCCACTTT. Translation: CASSWMTGDNSPLHF. This sequence joins TRBV5-1 and TRBJ1-6; 8 bases match TRBD1. Germline CDR1 and CDR2: SGHRS and YFSETQ. The junction had 4 bases not matched to a gene; V was cut back by 3 bases and J by 5 bases. The CDR3 is 15 amino acids. Full variable domain (rest looked up from reference TRBV5-1 and TRBJ1-6): KAGVTQTPRYLIKTRGQQVTLSCSPISGHRSVSWYQQTPGQGLQFLFEYFSETQRNKGNFPGRFSGRQFSNSRSEMNVSTLELGDSALYLCASSWMTGDNSPLHFGNGTRLTVT.

The gene calls are TRBV5-1 and TRBJ2-7; D perhaps matches TRBD1 (6 bases). V lost 8 bases and J lost 7, with 19 bases in between. The CDR3 consists of 13 residues. CDR1 SGHRS and CDR2 YFSETQ come from the germline V gene. The chain's CDR3 is CASLSRGSTEQYF. The CDR3 DNA reads TGCGCCAGTCTGAGTAGGGGGTCTACGGAGCAGTACTTC.

This clone was detected a few times. This chain connects TRBV7-9 to TRBJ2-5; 11 nucleotides match TRBD2. Germline V lookup: CDR1 SEHNR, CDR2 FQNEAQ (reference sequence). J lost 0 bases, V lost 3 bases, and 9 bases had no gene match. CDR3 length: 18 amino acids. The CDR3 region is CASSFSTSGDRYQETQYF. The CDR3 DNA is TGTGCCAGCAGCTTCTCGACTAGCGGGGATAGGTACCAAGAGACCCAGTACTTC. The variable domain in full, with the rest retrieved from reference TRBV7-9 and TRBJ2-5, is DTGVSQNPRHKITKRGQNVTFRCDPISEHNRLYWYRQTLGQGPEFLTYFQNEAQLEKSRLLSDRFSAERPKGSFSTLEIQRTEQGDSAMYLCASSFSTSGDRYQETQYFGPGTRLLVL.

V usage is TRBV27 and J usage is TRBJ1-5, with D unresolved. V was trimmed by 2 bases and J by 12 bases, leaving 14 bases between them. The CDR3 consists of 13 residues. Germline V gene data show CDR1 as MNHEY and CDR2 as SMNVEV (reference sequence). The CDR3 DNA reads TGTGCCAGCAGTTTACGGTTCCCGGGTCTCCAGCATTTT. This translates into CASSLRFPGLQHF.

The chain combines TRBV6-5 with TRBJ2-7; TRBD2 agrees at 8 bases. The germline gives CDR1 MNHEY, CDR2 SVGAGI. The CDR3 loop spans 15 amino acids. V shed 0 bases, J shed 4 bases, and the junction held 5 bases outside the gene matches. CDR3 in DNA: TGTGCCAGCAGTTACTCTACAGCGGGGGCTTACGAGCAGTACTTC. Its protein product is CASSYSTAGAYEQYF.

In the case of this clone: The sample has other DNA sequences that encode this CDR3 too. This chain connects TRBV9 to TRBJ2-2; 8 bases agree with TRBD1. The V segment lost 4 bases and the J segment 1 base; nucleotides outside the gene matches: 3. The CDR3 contains 15 residues. CDR1 and CDR2 from the germline V gene are SGDLS and YYNGEE. The CDR3, as DNA: TGTGCCAGCAGCCCAGGGACAGGGAACACCGGGGAGCTGTTTTTT. Translating gives CASSPGTGNTGELFF.

This sequence joins TRBV7-9 and TRBJ1-2, with 8 nucleotides matching TRBD1. The CDR3 contains 15 residues. Germline lookup yields CDR1 SEHNR and CDR2 FQNEAQ (reference sequence). Germline trimming cut 1 base from V and 6 bases from J; bases unmatched to any gene: 7. DNA of the CDR3: TGTGCCAGCAGCTTAGATAGGACAGGGATCAATGGCTACACCTTC. This gives the protein CASSLDRTGINGYTF. Looking up the rest from reference TRBV7-9 and TRBJ1-2 gives the full variable domain: DTGVSQNPRHKITKRGQNVTFRCDPISEHNRLYWYRQTLGQGPEFLTYFQNEAQLEKSRLLSDRFSAERPKGSFSTLEIQRTEQGDSAMYLCASSLDRTGINGYTFGSGTRLTVV.

The chain combines TRBV5-1 with TRBJ2-2; D unresolved. CDR1 is SGHRS, CDR2 YFSETQ, per germline. Trimming took 1 base from V and 0 from J, leaving 7 bases between them. This CDR3 region has 15 residues. CDR3 protein: CASSLTDANTGELFF. CDR3 coding DNA: TGCGCCAGCAGCTTGACAGACGCGAACACCGGGGAGCTGTTTTTT.

This clone was observed a single time. This chain connects TRBV7-9 to TRBJ1-1; D may be TRBD1 (6 bases). The CDR3 totals 16 residues. CDR1 SEHNR and CDR2 FQNEAQ come from the germline V gene (reference sequence). Trimming took 7 bases from V and 1 from J, leaving 19 bases between them. Written as DNA, the CDR3 is TGTGCCAGCACGGCTCAGGGGTACGGGAAGAACACTGAAGCTTTCTTT. Its translation: CASTAQGYGKNTEAFF.

J is TRBJ2-2 and V is TRBV4-3, with 7 nucleotides matching TRBD1. The junction had 2 bases not matched to a gene; V was cut back by 0 bases and J by 4 bases. The CDR3 spans 15 residues. CDR1 is LGHNA and CDR2 is YSLEER in the germline V gene. CDR3 bases: TGCGCCAGCAGCCAAGAGACAGGGAGCACCGGGGAGCTGTTTTTT. This gives the protein CASSQETGSTGELFF.

V is TRBV19 and J is TRBJ2-1; D is perhaps TRBD2 (6 bases). Trimming pared 3 bases from V and 5 bases from J, leaving 17 bases between. This CDR3 has 16 residues. The V gene's germline CDR1 is LNHDA and CDR2 SQIVND (reference sequence). DNA of the CDR3: TGTGCCAGTAGTATCACGGGGGAAGGTCCCAACAATGAGCAGTTCTTC. It codes for CASSITGEGPNNEQFF.